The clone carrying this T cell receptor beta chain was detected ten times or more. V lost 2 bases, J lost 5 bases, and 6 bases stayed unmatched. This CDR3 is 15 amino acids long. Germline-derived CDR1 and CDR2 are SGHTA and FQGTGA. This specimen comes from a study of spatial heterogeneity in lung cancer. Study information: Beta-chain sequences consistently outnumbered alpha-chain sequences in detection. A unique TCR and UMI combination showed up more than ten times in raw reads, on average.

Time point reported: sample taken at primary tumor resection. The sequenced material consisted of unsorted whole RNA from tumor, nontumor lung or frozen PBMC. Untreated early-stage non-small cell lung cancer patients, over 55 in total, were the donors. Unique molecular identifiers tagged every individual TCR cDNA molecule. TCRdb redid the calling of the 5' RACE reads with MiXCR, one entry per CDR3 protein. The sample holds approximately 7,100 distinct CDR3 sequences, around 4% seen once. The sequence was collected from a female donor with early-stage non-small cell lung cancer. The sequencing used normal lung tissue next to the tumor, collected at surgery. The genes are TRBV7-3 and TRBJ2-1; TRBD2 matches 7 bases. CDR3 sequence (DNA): TGTGCCAGCAGCTTATTGGGACTACCTGACAATGAGCAGTTCTTC. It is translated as CASSLLGLPDNEQFF.